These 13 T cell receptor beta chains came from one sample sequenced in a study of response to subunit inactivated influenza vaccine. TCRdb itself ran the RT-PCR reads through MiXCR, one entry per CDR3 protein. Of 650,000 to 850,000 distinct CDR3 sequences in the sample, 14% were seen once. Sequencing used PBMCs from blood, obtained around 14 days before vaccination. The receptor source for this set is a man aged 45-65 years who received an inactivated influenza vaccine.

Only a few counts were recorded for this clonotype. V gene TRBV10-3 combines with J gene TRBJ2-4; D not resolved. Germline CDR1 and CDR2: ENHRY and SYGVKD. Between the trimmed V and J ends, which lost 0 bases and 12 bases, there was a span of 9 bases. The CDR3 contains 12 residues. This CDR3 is CAISESGTDQYF. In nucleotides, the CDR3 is TGTGCCATCAGTGAGTCGGGAACAGATCAGTACTTC.

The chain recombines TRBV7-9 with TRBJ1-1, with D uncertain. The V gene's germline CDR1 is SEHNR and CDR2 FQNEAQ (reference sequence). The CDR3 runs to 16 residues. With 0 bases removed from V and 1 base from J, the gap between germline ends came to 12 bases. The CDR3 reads CASSLAGRQTNTEAFF. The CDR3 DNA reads TGTGCCAGCAGCTTAGCGGGTCGGCAGACGAACACTGAAGCTTTCTTT.

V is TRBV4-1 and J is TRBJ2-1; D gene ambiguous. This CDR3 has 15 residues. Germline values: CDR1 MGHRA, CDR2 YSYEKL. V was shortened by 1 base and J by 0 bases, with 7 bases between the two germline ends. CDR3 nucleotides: TGCGCCAGCAGCCAAGGCACCGTCTCCTACAATGAGCAGTTCTTC. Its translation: CASSQGTVSYNEQFF.

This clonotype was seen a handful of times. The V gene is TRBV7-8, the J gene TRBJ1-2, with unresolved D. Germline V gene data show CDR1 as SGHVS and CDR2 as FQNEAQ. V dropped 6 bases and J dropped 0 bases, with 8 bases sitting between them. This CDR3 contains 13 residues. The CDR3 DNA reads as TGTGCCAGCAGAAAAACAGCTAACTATGGCTACACCTTC. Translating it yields CASRKTANYGYTF.

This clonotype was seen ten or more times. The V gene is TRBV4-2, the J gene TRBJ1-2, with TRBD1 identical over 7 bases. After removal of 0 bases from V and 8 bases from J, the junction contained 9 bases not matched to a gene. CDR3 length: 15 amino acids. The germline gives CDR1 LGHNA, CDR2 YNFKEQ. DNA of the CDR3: TGTGCCAGCAGCCAAGAGACGGCCCAGGGGGTGGGCTACACCTTC. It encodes CASSQETAQGVGYTF.

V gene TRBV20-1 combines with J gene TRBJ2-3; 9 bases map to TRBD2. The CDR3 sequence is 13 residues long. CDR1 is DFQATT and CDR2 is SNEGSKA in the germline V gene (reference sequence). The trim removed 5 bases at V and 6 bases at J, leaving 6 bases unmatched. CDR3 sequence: CSARGLAADTQYF. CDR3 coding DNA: TGCAGTGCTCGGGGACTAGCTGCGGATACGCAGTATTTT.

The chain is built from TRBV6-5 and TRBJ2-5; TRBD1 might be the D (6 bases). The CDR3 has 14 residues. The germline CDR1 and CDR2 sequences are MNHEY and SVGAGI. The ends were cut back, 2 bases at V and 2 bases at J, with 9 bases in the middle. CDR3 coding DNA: TGTGCCAGCAGTTACGTTGACAGGCAAGAGACCCAGTACTTC. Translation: CASSYVDRQETQYF.

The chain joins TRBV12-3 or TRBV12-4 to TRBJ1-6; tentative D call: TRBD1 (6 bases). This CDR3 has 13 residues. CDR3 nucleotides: TGTGCGACCGGGACCGTACAGGGTTCACCCCTCCACTTT. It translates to CATGTVQGSPLHF.

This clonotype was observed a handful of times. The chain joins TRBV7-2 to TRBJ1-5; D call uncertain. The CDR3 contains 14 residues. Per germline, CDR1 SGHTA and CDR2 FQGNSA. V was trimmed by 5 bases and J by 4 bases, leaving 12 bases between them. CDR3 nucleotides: TGTGCCAGCAGCCCCGCGGGTCGAAATCAGCCCCAGCATTTT. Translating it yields CASSPAGRNQPQHF.

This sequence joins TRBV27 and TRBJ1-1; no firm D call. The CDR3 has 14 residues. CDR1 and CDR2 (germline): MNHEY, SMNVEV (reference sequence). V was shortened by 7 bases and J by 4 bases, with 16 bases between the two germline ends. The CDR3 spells CASTTSGYPTEAFF. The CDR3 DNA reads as TGTGCCAGCACCACGTCAGGATACCCCACTGAAGCTTTCTTT.

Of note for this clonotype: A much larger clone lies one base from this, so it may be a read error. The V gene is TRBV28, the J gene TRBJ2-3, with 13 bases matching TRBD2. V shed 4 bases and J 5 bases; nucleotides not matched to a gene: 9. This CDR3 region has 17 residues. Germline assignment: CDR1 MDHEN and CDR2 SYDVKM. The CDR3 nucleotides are TGTGCCAGCAGTTCCTCGGGACTAGCGGGATTAGAAGATACGCAGTATTTT. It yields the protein CASSSSGLAGLEDTQYF.

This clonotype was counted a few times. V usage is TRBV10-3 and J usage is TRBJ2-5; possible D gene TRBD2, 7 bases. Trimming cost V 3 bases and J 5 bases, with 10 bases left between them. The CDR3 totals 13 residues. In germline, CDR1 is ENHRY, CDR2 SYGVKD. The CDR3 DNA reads TGTGCCATCAGTGATGGGAGGGGGGAGACCCAGTACTTC. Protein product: CAISDGRGETQYF.

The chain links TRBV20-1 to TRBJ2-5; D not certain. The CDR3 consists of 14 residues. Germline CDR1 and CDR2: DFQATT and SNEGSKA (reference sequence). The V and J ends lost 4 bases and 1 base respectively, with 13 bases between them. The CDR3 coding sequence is TGCAGTGCTATTGGACCCGGAACCCAAGAGACCCAGTACTTC. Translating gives CSAIGPGTQETQYF.